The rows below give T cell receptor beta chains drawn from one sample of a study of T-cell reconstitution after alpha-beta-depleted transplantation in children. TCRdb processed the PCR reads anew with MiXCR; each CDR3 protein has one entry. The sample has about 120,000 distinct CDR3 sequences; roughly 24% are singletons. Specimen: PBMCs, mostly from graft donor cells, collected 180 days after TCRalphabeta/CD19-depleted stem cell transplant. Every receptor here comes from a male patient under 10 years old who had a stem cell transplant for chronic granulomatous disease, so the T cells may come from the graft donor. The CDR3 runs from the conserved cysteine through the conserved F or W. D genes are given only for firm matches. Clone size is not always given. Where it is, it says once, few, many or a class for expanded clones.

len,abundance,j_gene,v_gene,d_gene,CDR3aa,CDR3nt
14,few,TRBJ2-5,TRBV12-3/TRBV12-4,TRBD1,CASSPGTARETQYF,TGTGCCAGCAGCCCCGGGACAGCTAGGGAGACCCAGTACTTC
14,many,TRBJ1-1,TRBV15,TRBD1,CATRSGQGRTEAFF,TGTGCCACTAGATCGGGACAGGGGCGGACTGAAGCTTTCTTT
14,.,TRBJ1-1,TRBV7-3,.,CASSLTASDTEAFF,TGTGCCAGCAGCTTAACGGCGTCGGACACTGAAGCTTTCTTT
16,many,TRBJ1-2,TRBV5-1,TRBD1,CASSEGQGWMSDGYTF,TGCGCCAGCAGCGAAGGACAGGGCTGGATGTCGGATGGCTACACCTTC
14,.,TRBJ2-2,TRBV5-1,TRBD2,CASSFGLAGGELFF,TGCGCCAGCAGCTTCGGGCTAGCGGGCGGGGAGCTGTTTTTT
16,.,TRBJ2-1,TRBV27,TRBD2,CASSSPLVAGYNEQFF,TGTGCCAGCAGTTCCCCGTTGGTAGCGGGGTACAATGAGCAGTTCTTC
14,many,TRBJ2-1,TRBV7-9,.,CASSLALAIGEQFF,TGTGCCAGCAGCTTAGCCCTAGCGATCGGTGAGCAGTTCTTC
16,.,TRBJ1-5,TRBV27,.,CASSLFGVHDNQPQHF,TGTGCCAGCAGTTTATTCGGCGTCCATGACAATCAGCCCCAGCATTTT
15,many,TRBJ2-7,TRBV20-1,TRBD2,CSASPIAGGSYEQYF,TGCAGTGCTAGTCCCATAGCGGGAGGGTCCTACGAGCAGTACTTC
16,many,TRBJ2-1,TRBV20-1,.,CSAAGTSASSYNEQFF,TGCAGTGCTGCCGGGACAAGCGCGAGCTCCTACAATGAGCAGTTCTTC
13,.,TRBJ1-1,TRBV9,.,CASSVVGDTEAFF,TGTGCCAGCAGCGTAGTAGGGGACACTGAAGCTTTCTTT
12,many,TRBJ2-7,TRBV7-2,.,CASSHNIYEQYF,TGTGCCAGCAGCCACAACATCTACGAGCAGTACTTC
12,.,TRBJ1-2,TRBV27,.,CASSLNGYGYTF,TGTGCCAGCAGTTTGAATGGTTATGGCTACACCTTC
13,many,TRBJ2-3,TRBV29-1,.,CSVLSSAPGPQYF,TGCAGCGTCCTCAGCTCGGCCCCGGGACCGCAGTATTTT
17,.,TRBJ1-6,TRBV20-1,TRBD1,CSARVGSPGQANSPLHF,TGCAGTGCTAGAGTGGGCTCCCCGGGACAGGCCAATTCACCCCTCCACTTT
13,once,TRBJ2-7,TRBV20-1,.,CIAREVNGSEQYF,TGCATTGCTAGAGAGGTGAACGGTAGTGAGCAGTACTTC
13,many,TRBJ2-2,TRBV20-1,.,CSARDWGPGELFF,TGCAGTGCTAGAGATTGGGGGCCCGGGGAGCTGTTTTTT
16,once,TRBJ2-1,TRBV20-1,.,CSAQNPSGRSYNEQFF,TGCAGTGCCCAAAATCCCTCAGGGCGATCCTACAATGAGCAGTTCTTC
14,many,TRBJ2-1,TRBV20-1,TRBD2,CSARAAGGVYEQFF,TGCAGTGCTAGAGCTGCGGGAGGGGTGTATGAGCAGTTCTTC
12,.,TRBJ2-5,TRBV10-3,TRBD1,CATQGAGETQYF,TGTGCCACGCAGGGGGCCGGAGAGACCCAGTACTTC
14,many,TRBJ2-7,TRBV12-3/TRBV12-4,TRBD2,CASSRTSSSYEQYF,TGTGCCAGCAGTCGGACTAGCAGCTCCTACGAGCAGTACTTC
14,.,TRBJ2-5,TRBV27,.,CASSFLTGGKTQYF,TGTGCCAGCAGTTTCTTGACAGGCGGGAAGACCCAGTACTTC
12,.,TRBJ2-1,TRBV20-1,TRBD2,CSASGRDYEQFF,TGCAGTGCTAGCGGGAGGGATTATGAGCAGTTCTTC
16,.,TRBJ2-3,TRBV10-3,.,CAISEWGTPSTDTQYF,TGTGCCATCAGTGAATGGGGGACACCCAGCACAGATACGCAGTATTTT
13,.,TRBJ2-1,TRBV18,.,CASSPGSGNEQFF,TGTGCCAGCTCACCCGGGAGTGGAAATGAGCAGTTCTTC
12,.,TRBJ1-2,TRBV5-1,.,CASKGANYGYTF,TGCGCCAGCAAAGGCGCAAACTATGGCTACACCTTC
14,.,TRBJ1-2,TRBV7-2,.,CASSLRRDIHGYTF,TGTGCCAGCAGCTTACGGCGGGACATCCATGGCTACACCTTC
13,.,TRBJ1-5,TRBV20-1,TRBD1,CSAREQGDQPQHF,TGCAGTGCTAGAGAACAGGGGGATCAGCCCCAGCATTTT
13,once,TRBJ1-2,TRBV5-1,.,CASRPEGSDGYTF,TGCGCCAGCAGACCCGAAGGGTCGGATGGCTACACCTTC
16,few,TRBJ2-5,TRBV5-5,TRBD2,CASSFLAGGTKETQYF,TGTGCCAGCAGCTTCCTAGCGGGGGGAACCAAAGAGACCCAGTACTTC
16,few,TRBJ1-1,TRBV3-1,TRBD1,CASSQERDRGNTEAFF,TGTGCCAGCAGCCAAGAACGGGACAGGGGGAACACTGAAGCTTTCTTT
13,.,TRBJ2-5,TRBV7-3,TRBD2,CASSLGGSETQYF,TGTGCCAGCAGCTTAGGCGGGAGTGAGACCCAGTACTTC
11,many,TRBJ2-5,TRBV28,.,CASRGLYTQYF,TGTGCCAGCAGGGGCCTTTATACCCAGTACTTC
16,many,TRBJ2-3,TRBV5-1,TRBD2,CASSLSGTSGSYTQYF,TGCGCCAGCAGCTTGTCCGGGACTAGCGGGAGCTATACGCAGTATTTT
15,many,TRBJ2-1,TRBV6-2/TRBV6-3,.,CASSYGTLSYNEQFF,TGTGCCAGCAGTTACGGGACACTCTCGTACAATGAGCAGTTCTTC
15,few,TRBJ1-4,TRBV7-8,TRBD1,CASTPRGQGPEKLFF,TGTGCCAGCACCCCAAGGGGACAGGGGCCAGAAAAACTGTTTTTT